This TCR beta chain was captured by sequencing in a study of cytomegalovirus exposure and HLA in healthy donors. About this clone itself: As yet, its antigen is unknown.

PCR primers comprised 60 Vbeta and 13 Jbeta primers. Assay: immunoSEQ multiplex PCR; the TCRdb copy retains only in-frame clones and omits some. The listing records 150,000 to 200,000 clones. Overall study results and limits: In vitro checks showed that a few CMV-associated chains really do target CMV antigens.

The germline V gene has CDR1 LGHNA and CDR2 YSLEER. The CDR3 contains 16 residues. V trimming: 0 bases; J trimming: 7 bases; junction bases outside the gene matches: 5. J is TRBJ2-1 and V is TRBV4-3; the match to TRBD1 covers 11 bases. This sequence was found in a man aged 30-40 years in good health and CMV-seronegative. Sequenced sample: PBMCs. For the CDR3, the DNA is TGCGCCAGCAGCCAAGAGAGGACAGGGGGCTTGAATGAGCAGTTCTTC. It codes for CASSQERTGGLNEQFF.